The 13 T cell receptor beta chains below were found in one sample sequenced in a study of T-cell reconstitution after alpha-beta-depleted transplantation in children (TCRdb year 2016). What this sample's treatment or condition label stands for: allogeneic hematopoietic cell transplantation with graft depleted of TCRalphabeta T cells and CD19 B cells. Libraries were made using PCR. TCRdb names Illumina HiSeq 2500 as the instrument used. To normalize quantification of the TCRbeta repertoire, the TCR libraries were built with molecular barcoding that relied on unique molecular identifiers. TCRdb applied fastp at Q25 and MiXCR to the public reads, then kept only in-frame beta chains. When rows share a CDR3 protein, they turn into one entry using the most common DNA and genes. In this sample the table shows around 960,000 distinct CDR3 sequences, about 26% of which occur a single time. Of the sample, 28% falls within the top ten clones.

The sample here was PBMCs, mostly from graft donor cells, taken 360 days after TCRalphabeta/CD19-depleted stem cell transplant. These receptors originate from a boy younger than two who had a stem cell transplant for SCID, so the T cells may come from the graft donor.

The chain recombines TRBV7-6 with TRBJ2-2; tentatively, D is TRBD1 (6 bases). The CDR3 consists of 17 residues. Looked up from germline, CDR1 is SGHVS and CDR2 is FNYEAQ. V shed 2 bases and J shed 7 bases, with 20 bases lying between them. DNA of the CDR3: TGTGCCAGCAGCTTATTACCCGCATGGGGGCCGGGCGGGGAGCTGTTTTTT. It translates to CASSLLPAWGPGGELFF.

V gene TRBV20-1 combines with J gene TRBJ1-1, with D possibly being TRBD1 (5 bases). With 0 bases removed from V and 0 bases from J, the gap between germline ends came to 14 bases. The CDR3 runs 16 residues. In germline, CDR1 is DFQATT, CDR2 SNEGSKA (reference sequence). CDR3 DNA: TGCAGTGCTAGAGATCGGGTATGGGGGATGAACACTGAAGCTTTCTTT. Protein sequence: CSARDRVWGMNTEAFF.

The table lists this clonotype with a few counts. V is TRBV20-1 and J is TRBJ2-1; 10 bases are shared with TRBD2. In germline, CDR1 is DFQATT, CDR2 SNEGSKA (reference sequence). The trim removed 6 bases at V and 9 bases at J, leaving 20 bases unmatched. The CDR3 extends over 17 amino acids. CDR3 DNA sequence: TGCAGTGCAGAAGGACAGTCAGCGGGGGGGATGGATGGTGAGCAGTTCTTC. Protein: CSAEGQSAGGMDGEQFF.

The chain employs TRBV7-2 and TRBJ1-1, with 9 bases that match TRBD1. The junction had 6 bases not matched to a gene; V was cut back by 4 bases and J by 3 bases. Germline V gene data show CDR1 as SGHTA and CDR2 as FQGNSA. This CDR3 is built from 15 residues. CDR3 DNA sequence: TGTGCCAGCAGCTCGGGGACAGGGTCGGACACTGAAGCTTTCTTT. Its translation is CASSSGTGSDTEAFF.

The chain has TRBV20-1 and TRBJ1-1; D is undetermined. The CDR3 covers 16 residues. The germline V gene encodes CDR1 DFQATT and CDR2 SNEGSKA (reference sequence). V dropped 3 bases and J dropped 0 bases, with 17 bases sitting between them. The CDR3 bases are TGCAGTGCTAGCCTGGGAGGTAGATTGATGAACACTGAAGCTTTCTTT. Translated, it gives CSASLGGRLMNTEAFF.

V gene TRBV5-1 combines with J gene TRBJ1-1; 12 bases are a match to TRBD1. The germline CDR1 and CDR2 sequences are SGHRS and YFSETQ. V lost 0 bases to trimming and J lost 4 bases; unmatched junction nucleotides: 10. The CDR3 loop spans 18 amino acids. Here the CDR3 DNA reads TGCGCCAGCAGCTTGGGAACCCCGGGACAGGGGGCGAGCACTGAAGCTTTCTTT. It codes for CASSLGTPGQGASTEAFF.

The table lists this clonotype with a few counts. The chain links TRBV12-3 or TRBV12-4 to TRBJ2-5, with a weak D call TRBD2 (7 bases). Trimming shortened V by 8 bases and J by 3 bases, and 16 bases separated the two germline ends. CDR3 length: 14 residues. The CDR3 bases are TGTGCCAGCCGGGGGGCCTCATTTAAAGAGACCCAGTACTTC. It translates to CASRGASFKETQYF.

This chain links TRBV4-1 with TRBJ2-2; TRBD1 matches 7 bases. Germline V gene sequence: CDR1 MGHRA, CDR2 YSYEKL. This CDR3 spans 15 amino acids. Trimming took 2 bases from V and 2 from J; bases not matched to a gene: 2. This chain's CDR3 is CASSQRTGNTGELFF. DNA of the CDR3: TGCGCCAGCAGCCAAAGGACAGGAAACACCGGGGAGCTGTTTTTT.

This chain links TRBV3-1 with TRBJ2-7; D uncertain. Trimming cost V 1 base and J 2 bases, with 9 bases left between them. Germline loops: CDR1 LGHDT, CDR2 YNNKEL (reference sequence). The CDR3 has 14 residues. The CDR3 nucleotides are TGTGCCAGCAGCCAAGGGTCTGCAGCCTACGAGCAGTACTTC. Translating gives CASSQGSAAYEQYF.

This clonotype has only a few counts. The chain carries TRBV3-1 and TRBJ2-5, with a weak D call TRBD2 (5 bases). The V gene's germline CDR1 is LGHDT and CDR2 YNNKEL (reference sequence). V shed 2 bases and J shed 4 bases, with 8 bases lying between them. The CDR3 is 13 residues long. CDR3 in amino acids: CASSQRGRETQYF. In DNA form, the CDR3 reads TGTGCCAGCAGCCAACGGGGTCGAGAGACCCAGTACTTC.

This clonotype was recorded once. The chain joins TRBV2 to TRBJ2-3; tentatively, D is TRBD2 (6 bases). Germline CDR1 reads SNHLY; CDR2 reads FYNNEI. V was trimmed by 3 bases and J by 2 bases, leaving 21 bases between them. This CDR3 comprises 18 residues. CDR3 protein: CASSDETGLPPFTDTQYF. CDR3 bases: TGTGCCAGCAGTGATGAAACCGGACTACCACCTTTCACAGATACGCAGTATTTT.

The V and J genes are TRBV12-3 or TRBV12-4 and TRBJ1-4; D call uncertain. This CDR3 has 14 residues. V shed 1 base and J shed 4 bases, with 7 bases lying between them. The CDR3 loop reads CASSLGGYNEKLFF. The DNA for the CDR3 is TGTGCCAGCAGTTTAGGGGGATATAATGAAAAACTGTTTTTT.

J is TRBJ2-1 and V is TRBV5-1; possibly TRBD1 or TRBD2 for D (5 bases each). Germline V gene lookup returns CDR1 SGHRS and CDR2 YFSETQ. With 4 bases removed from V and 3 bases from J, the gap between germline ends came to 14 bases. The CDR3 covers 15 residues. Here the CDR3 DNA reads TGCGCCAGCAGCCTCGGGACGGCGGGCTACAATGAGCAGTTCTTC. Protein sequence: CASSLGTAGYNEQFF.